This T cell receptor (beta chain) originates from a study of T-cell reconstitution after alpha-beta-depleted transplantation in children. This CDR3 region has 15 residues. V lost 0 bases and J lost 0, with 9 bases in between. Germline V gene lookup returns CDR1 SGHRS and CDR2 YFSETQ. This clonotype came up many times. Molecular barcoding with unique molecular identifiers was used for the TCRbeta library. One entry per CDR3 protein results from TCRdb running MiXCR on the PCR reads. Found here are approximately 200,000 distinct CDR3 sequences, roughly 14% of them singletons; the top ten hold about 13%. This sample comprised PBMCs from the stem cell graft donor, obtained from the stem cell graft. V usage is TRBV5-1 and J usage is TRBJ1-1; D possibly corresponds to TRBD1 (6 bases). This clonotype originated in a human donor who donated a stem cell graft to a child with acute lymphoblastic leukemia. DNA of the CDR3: TGCGCCAGCAGCTTGGGCGGGGGCCTGAACACTGAAGCTTTCTTT. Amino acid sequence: CASSLGGGLNTEAFF.